This T cell receptor beta chain was identified in a study of blood T cell repertoires in COVID-19. Overall study context: The origin of the acute and convalescent COVID-19 samples was the United States, Italy and Spain. The analysed material was cDNA or gDNA that came from T cells, B-cell-depleted T cells, or PBMCs.

Original processing notes: Nucleated cell counts were estimated from reference gene primer amplification. The protocol was immunoSEQ multiplex PCR, while the TCRdb copy is restricted to in-frame clones and leaves out a portion. That table gives V, J and clone size, and the DNA gave D and trimming. The data contain around 460,000 clones, 70% to 90% of them seen just once; the ten biggest clones take up about 0.91%. In Seattle, patients joined the study during active infection and were tracked longitudinally. V was shortened by 1 base and J by 5 bases, with 8 bases between the two germline ends. The germline V gene has CDR1 SEHNR and CDR2 FQNEAQ (reference sequence). The CDR3 has 13 residues.

This chain uses TRBV7-9 with TRBJ2-5, with D hard to call. This sequence originates from a young man with COVID-19, enrolled during active disease. Sequenced: peripheral blood. CDR3 amino acids: CASSLGEAETQYF. Here the CDR3 DNA reads TGTGCCAGCAGCTTAGGAGAGGCGGAGACCCAGTACTTC.